A single sample is the source of the 20 T cell receptor beta chains below, sequenced in a study of T cell responses to AZD1222 COVID-19 vaccine. Produced via immunoSEQ multiplex PCR; TCRdb's table is partial and in-frame only. Of roughly 100,000 clones in the sample, 70% to 90% were seen once. Sequenced here: peripheral blood, sampled on day 0 of AZD1222 vaccination. All receptors derive from an adult in good health.

CDR3 in DNA: TGTGCCAGCAGCACGGAATGGGACGGAACTACCTATGGCTACACCTTC. Its protein product is CASSTEWDGTTYGYTF. V is TRBV21-1 and J is TRBJ1-2. TRBV21-1 is designated a pseudogene. This CDR3 has 16 amino acids.

The chain recombines TRBV6-4 with TRBJ2-3; 10 bases line up with TRBD2. The CDR3 extends over 16 amino acids. Germline values: CDR1 MRHNA, CDR2 SNTAGT. The V gene end was trimmed by 6 bases and the J gene end by 2 bases; junction bases not matched to a gene: 8. The CDR3 DNA sequence: TGTGCCAGCAGCATCGCAGCGGGAGGGCCCACAGATACGCAGTATTTT. Translated: CASSIAAGGPTDTQYF.

In the case of this clone: One end of the junction fails to match germline, which may point to a read error. The chain combines TRBV5-1 with TRBJ2-1; 7 nucleotides match TRBD2. This CDR3 contains 15 residues. The V gene's germline CDR1 is SGHRS and CDR2 YFSETQ. DNA for the CDR3: TGTGCCAGCAGTCTCGCGGGAGATTCCTACAATGAGCAGTTCTTC. The encoded protein is CASSLAGDSYNEQFF.

The chain links TRBV24-1 to TRBJ1-3; D not certain. CDR1 is KGHDR, CDR2 SFDVKD, per germline. The CDR3 spans 11 residues. Trimming took 5 bases from V and 9 from J, leaving 7 bases between them. CDR3 in amino acids: CATSAEGTIYF. The CDR3 DNA sequence: TGTGCCACCAGTGCCGAGGGCACCATATATTTT.

The gene calls are TRBV2 and TRBJ1-2; 7 nucleotides line up with TRBD1. This CDR3 comprises 12 residues. Germline-derived CDR1 and CDR2 are SNHLY and FYNNEI. J was trimmed by 5 bases and V by 8 bases; bases with no gene match: 5. CDR3 in amino acids: CASVGGSYGYTF. The CDR3 DNA sequence: TGTGCCAGCGTAGGGGGCAGTTATGGCTACACCTTC.

The chain joins TRBV27 to TRBJ1-5, with 8 positions matching TRBD1. This CDR3 has 18 residues. Germline V lookup: CDR1 MNHEY, CDR2 SMNVEV (reference sequence). With 6 bases clipped from V and 0 bases from J, the junction kept 13 bases outside the gene matches. The DNA for the CDR3 is TGTGCCAGCAGGCCCGACAGGGGTCGAAGGGATAGCAATCAGCCCCAGCATTTT. Amino acid sequence: CASRPDRGRRDSNQPQHF.

The chain links TRBV30 to TRBJ2-2; D uncertain. The V end lost 4 bases, the J end lost 6 bases, and 9 bases lay between the germline ends. This CDR3 region has 12 residues. Germline assignment: CDR1 GTSNPN and CDR2 SVGIG (reference sequence). CDR3 DNA: TGTGCCTGGACCCTCGGGTCCGGGGAGCTGTTTTTT. Translation gives CAWTLGSGELFF.

The chain combines TRBV6-5 with TRBJ1-1, with TRBD1 identical over 7 bases. After removal of 10 bases from V and 3 bases from J, the junction contained 11 bases not matched to a gene. Germline V gives CDR1 MNHEY, CDR2 SVGAGI. The length of the CDR3 is 14 residues. The CDR3 DNA reads as TGTGCCACCAAGACAGGGCTAGGCTACACTGAAGCTTTCTTT. Its translation: CATKTGLGYTEAFF.

V and J are TRBV10-1 and TRBJ2-1; 9 bases map to TRBD2. The V and J ends lost 5 bases and 4 bases, in that order; junction bases with no gene match: 18. This CDR3 contains 19 residues. CDR1 WNHNN and CDR2 SYGVQD come from the germline V gene (reference sequence). CDR3 DNA: TGCGCCAGCAGTTGGGCGCAGCAGTTAATAACTAGCGGGTACAATGAGCAGTTCTTC. Its translation: CASSWAQQLITSGYNEQFF.

The chain links TRBV7-9 to TRBJ2-5; no definite D call. V was pared by 3 bases and J by 1 base, with 12 bases between. CDR3 size: 15 residues. Germline V lookup: CDR1 SEHNR, CDR2 FQNEAQ (reference sequence). The CDR3 DNA reads TGTGCCAGCAGCTTTGGCCCGCGGTTCCAAGAGACCCAGTACTTC. It codes for CASSFGPRFQETQYF. Using reference TRBV7-9 and TRBJ2-5 for the parts outside the CDR3, the full variable domain is DTGVSQNPRHKITKRGQNVTFRCDPISEHNRLYWYRQTLGQGPEFLTYFQNEAQLEKSRLLSDRFSAERPKGSFSTLEIQRTEQGDSAMYLCASSFGPRFQETQYFGPGTRLLVL.

The chain recombines TRBV6-5 with TRBJ2-7, with TRBD1 as a possible D gene (7 bases). The CDR3 covers 15 residues. V was pared by 8 bases and J by 1 base, with 18 bases between. Germline values: CDR1 MNHEY, CDR2 SVGAGI. The CDR3 nucleotides read TGTGCCAGCGGGGGGCGAGACAGGGATTCCTACGAGCAGTACGTC. Its translation is CASGGRDRDSYEQYV.

This clone has only one observation. V usage is TRBV7-2 and J usage is TRBJ1-1; D is undetermined. Between the trimmed V and J ends, which lost 2 bases and 8 bases, there was a span of 18 bases. CDR3 length equals 15 residues. CDR1 SGHTA and CDR2 FQGNSA come from the germline V gene. DNA for the CDR3: TGTGCCAGCAGCTTATCGGGCCAGCCACGGGAGGAAGCTTTCTTT. Translated, it gives CASSLSGQPREEAFF.

The V and J genes are TRBV6-2 or TRBV6-3 and TRBJ2-5, with TRBD1 identical over 8 bases. Germline lookup yields CDR1 MNHEY and CDR2 SVGEGT. The CDR3 consists of 15 residues. With 6 bases clipped from V and 4 bases from J, the junction kept 10 bases outside the gene matches. The CDR3 nucleotides read TGTGCCAGCAGCCCAGGACAGGGCGGGGTAGAGACCCAGTACTTC. Its protein product is CASSPGQGGVETQYF.

The genes are TRBV5-1 and TRBJ2-2; 7 bases fit TRBD1. Per germline, CDR1 SGHRS and CDR2 YFSETQ. The CDR3 is made up of 18 amino acids. Trimming took 4 bases from V and 4 from J; bases not matched to a gene: 16. The CDR3 sequence is CASSQRSTGPHSTGELFF. The CDR3 region has the DNA TGCGCCAGCAGCCAACGATCGACAGGGCCCCACAGCACCGGGGAGCTGTTTTTT.

This clone was detected only a few times. The chain links TRBV25-1 to TRBJ1-2; D perhaps matches TRBD1 (5 bases). The V gene lost 4 bases and the J gene lost 7 bases, with 10 bases spanning the gap. In germline, CDR1 is MGHDK, CDR2 SYGVNS. The CDR3 is made up of 12 amino acids. CDR3 amino acids: CASSVGRAGYTF. The CDR3 DNA is TGTGCCAGCAGTGTCGGCAGGGCTGGCTACACCTTC.

The chain joins TRBV27 to TRBJ1-1; possible D gene TRBD1, 5 bases. This CDR3 is built from 15 residues. Germline V CDR1 and CDR2: MNHEY, SMNVEV (reference sequence). V lost 5 bases to trimming and J lost 4 bases, with 17 bases between them. CDR3 coding DNA: TGTGCCAGCAGTCCCCGTTTGGGGGGGGGCACTGAAGCTTTCTTT. Translation: CASSPRLGGGTEAFF.

This chain links TRBV7-2 with TRBJ2-2; D is possibly TRBD1 or TRBD2 (6 bases each). Germline V gene lookup returns CDR1 SGHTA and CDR2 FQGNSA. V was clipped by 6 bases and J by 5 bases, with 25 bases between them. This CDR3 comprises 18 residues. In DNA form, the CDR3 reads TGTGCCAGCAGTCCCGCCCCCGAACAGGGCGGAGGGACCGGGGAGCTGTTTTTT. Its protein product is CASSPAPEQGGGTGELFF.

The CDR3 loop reads CASSYWNTEAFF. The CDR3 DNA reads TGTGCCAGCAGTTATTGGAACACTGAAGCTTTCTTT. V is TRBV6-2 or TRBV6-3 and J is TRBJ1-1; D gene uncertain. This CDR3 is 12 amino acids long. CDR1 and CDR2 (germline): MNHEY, SVGEGT. V was clipped by 3 bases and J by 1 base, with 3 bases between them.

The chain carries TRBV10-3 and TRBJ2-5; TRBD1 matches at 7 bases. CDR1 and CDR2 (germline): ENHRY, SYGVKD. The ends lost 6 bases at V and 5 bases at J; junction bases unmatched: 24. This CDR3 is 19 amino acids long. CDR3 in DNA: TGTGCCATCAGGTTCGCGTCCGACGCACAGGGGTTGAGAAGGGAGACCCAGTACTTC. It encodes CAIRFASDAQGLRRETQYF.

This clone showed up just once. This sequence joins TRBV27 and TRBJ1-1; D gene unclear. The V gene's germline CDR1 is MNHEY and CDR2 SMNVEV (reference sequence). The CDR3 is 13 residues long. V shed 2 bases and J shed 12 bases, with 16 bases lying between them. CDR3 coding DNA: TGTGCCAGCAGTTTAGAAGGTTCAAAGGGAACTTTCTTT. Translated, it gives CASSLEGSKGTFF.